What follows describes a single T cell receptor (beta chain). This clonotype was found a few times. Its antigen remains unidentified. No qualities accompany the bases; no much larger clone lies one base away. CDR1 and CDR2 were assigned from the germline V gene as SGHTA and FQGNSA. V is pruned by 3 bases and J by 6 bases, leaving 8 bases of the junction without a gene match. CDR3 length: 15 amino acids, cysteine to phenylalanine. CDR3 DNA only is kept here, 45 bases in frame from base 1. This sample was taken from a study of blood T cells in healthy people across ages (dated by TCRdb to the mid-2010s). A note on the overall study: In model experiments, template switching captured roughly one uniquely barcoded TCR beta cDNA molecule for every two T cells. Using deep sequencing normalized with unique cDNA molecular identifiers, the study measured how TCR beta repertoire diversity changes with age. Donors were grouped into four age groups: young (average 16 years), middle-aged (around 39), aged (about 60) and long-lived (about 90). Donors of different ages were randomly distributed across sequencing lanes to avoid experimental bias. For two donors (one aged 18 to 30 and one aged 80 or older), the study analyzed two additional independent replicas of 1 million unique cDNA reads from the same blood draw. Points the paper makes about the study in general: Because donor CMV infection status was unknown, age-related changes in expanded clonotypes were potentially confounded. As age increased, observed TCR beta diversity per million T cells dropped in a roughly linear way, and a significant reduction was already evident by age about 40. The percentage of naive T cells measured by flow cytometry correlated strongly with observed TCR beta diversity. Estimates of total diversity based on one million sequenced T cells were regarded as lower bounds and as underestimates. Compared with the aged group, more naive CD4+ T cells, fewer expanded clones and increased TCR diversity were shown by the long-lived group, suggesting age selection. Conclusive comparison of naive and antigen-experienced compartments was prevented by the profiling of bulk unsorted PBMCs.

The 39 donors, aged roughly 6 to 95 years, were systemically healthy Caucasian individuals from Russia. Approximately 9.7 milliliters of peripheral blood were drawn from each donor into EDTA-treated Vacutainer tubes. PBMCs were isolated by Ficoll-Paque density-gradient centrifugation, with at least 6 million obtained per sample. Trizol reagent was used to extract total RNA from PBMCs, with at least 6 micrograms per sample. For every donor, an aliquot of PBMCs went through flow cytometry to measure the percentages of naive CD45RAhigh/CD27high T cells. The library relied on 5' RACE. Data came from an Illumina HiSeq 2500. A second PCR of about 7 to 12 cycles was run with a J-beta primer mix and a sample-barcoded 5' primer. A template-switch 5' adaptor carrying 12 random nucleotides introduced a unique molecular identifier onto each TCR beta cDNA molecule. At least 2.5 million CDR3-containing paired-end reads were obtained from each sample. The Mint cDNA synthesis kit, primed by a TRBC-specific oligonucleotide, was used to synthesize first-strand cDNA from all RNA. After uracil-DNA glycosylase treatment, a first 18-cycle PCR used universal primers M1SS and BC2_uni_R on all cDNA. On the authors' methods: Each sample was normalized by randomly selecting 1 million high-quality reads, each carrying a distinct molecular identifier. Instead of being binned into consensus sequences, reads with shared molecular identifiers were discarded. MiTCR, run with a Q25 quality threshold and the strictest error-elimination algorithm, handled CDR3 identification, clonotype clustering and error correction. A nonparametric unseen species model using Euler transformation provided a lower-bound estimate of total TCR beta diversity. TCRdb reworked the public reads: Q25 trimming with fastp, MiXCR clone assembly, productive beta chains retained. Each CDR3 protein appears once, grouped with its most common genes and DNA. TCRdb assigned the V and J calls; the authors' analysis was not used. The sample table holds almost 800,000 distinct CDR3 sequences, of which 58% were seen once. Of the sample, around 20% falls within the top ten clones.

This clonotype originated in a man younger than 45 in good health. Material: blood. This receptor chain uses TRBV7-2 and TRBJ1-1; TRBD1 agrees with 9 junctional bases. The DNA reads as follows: TGTGCCAGCAGCTTGAGACGGGACAGGGTTTCTGAAGCTTTCTTT. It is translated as CASSLRRDRVSEAFF.